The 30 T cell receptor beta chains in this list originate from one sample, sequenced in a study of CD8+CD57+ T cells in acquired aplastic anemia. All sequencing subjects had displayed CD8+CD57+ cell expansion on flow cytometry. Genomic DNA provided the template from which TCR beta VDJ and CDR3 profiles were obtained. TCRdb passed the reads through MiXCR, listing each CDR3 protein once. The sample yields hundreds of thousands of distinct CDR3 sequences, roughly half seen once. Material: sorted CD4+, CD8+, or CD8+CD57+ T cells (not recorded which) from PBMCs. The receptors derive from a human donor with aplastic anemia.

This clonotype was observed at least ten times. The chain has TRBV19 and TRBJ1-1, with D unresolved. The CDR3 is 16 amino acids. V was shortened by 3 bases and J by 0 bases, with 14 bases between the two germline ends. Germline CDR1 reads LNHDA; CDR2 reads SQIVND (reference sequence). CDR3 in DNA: TGTGCCAGTAGTATGGGGTTAGGTGGGATGAACACTGAAGCTTTCTTT. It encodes CASSMGLGGMNTEAFF. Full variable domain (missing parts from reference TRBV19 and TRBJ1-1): DGGITQSPKYLFRKEGQNVTLSCEQNLNHDAMYWYRQDPGQGLRLIYYSQIVNDFQKGDIAEGYSVSREKKESFPLTVTSAQKNPTAFYLCASSMGLGGMNTEAFFGQGTRLTVV.

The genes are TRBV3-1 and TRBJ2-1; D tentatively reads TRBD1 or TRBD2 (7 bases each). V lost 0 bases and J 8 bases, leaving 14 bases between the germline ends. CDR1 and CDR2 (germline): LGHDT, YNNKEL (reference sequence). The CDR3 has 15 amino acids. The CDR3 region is CASSQDGRGRDEQFF. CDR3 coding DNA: TGTGCCAGCAGCCAAGATGGGAGGGGGCGGGATGAGCAGTTCTTC.

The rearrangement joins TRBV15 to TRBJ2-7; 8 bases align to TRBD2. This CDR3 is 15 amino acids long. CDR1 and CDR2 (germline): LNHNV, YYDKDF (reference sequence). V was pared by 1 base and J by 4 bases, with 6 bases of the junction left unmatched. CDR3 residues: CATSRAGRLAYEQYF. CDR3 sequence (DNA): TGTGCCACCAGCAGAGCGGGGAGACTAGCGTACGAGCAGTACTTC.

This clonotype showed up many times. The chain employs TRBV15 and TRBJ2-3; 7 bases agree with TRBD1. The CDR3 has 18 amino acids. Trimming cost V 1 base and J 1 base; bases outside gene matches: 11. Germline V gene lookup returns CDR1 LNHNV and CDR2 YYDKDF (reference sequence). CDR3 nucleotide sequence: TGTGCCACCAGCAGAGTATCGGACGAACAGGGGCGCACAGATACGCAGTATTTT. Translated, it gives CATSRVSDEQGRTDTQYF.

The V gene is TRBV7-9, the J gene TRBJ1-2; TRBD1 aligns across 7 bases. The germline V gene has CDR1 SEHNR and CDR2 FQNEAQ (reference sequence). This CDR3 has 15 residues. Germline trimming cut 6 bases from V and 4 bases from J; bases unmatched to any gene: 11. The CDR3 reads CASSSNQAGGYGYTF. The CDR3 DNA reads TGTGCCAGCAGTTCCAACCAGGCAGGGGGCTATGGCTACACCTTC.

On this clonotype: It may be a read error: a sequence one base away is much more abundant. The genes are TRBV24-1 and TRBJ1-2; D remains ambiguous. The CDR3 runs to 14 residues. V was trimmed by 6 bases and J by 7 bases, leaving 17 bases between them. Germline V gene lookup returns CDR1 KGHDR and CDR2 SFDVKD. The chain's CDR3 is CATSPHRDYGGYTF. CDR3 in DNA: TGTGCCACCAGTCCACACCGGGATTATGGTGGCTACACCTTC.

The CDR3 loop is CSAPGQGSNEQYF. CDR3 nucleotide sequence: TGCAGCGCACCCGGACAGGGATCCAACGAGCAGTACTTC. The chain recombines TRBV29-1 with TRBJ2-7, with TRBD1 identical over 8 bases. J gave up 5 bases and V 7 bases, and 10 bases lay outside the gene matches. Germline V CDR1 and CDR2: SQVTM, ANQGSEA. This CDR3 comprises 13 residues.

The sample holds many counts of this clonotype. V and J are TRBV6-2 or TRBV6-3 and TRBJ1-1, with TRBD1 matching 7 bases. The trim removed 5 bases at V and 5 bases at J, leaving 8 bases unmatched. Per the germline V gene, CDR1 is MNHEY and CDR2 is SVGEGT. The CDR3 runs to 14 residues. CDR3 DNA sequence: TGTGCCAGCAGTCCCAAGGGGGCGTGGACTGAAGCTTTCTTT. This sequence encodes CASSPKGAWTEAFF.

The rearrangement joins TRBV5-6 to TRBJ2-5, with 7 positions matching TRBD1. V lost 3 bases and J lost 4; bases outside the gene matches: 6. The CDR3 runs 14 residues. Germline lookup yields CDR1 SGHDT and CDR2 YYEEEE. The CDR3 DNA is TGTGCCAGCAGCTACACCGGGACAGCAGAGACCCAGTACTTC. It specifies CASSYTGTAETQYF.

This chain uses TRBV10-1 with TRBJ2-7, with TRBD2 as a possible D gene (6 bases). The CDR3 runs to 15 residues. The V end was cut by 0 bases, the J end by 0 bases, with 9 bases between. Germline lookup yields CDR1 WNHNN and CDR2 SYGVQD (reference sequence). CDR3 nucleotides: TGCGCCAGCAGTGAGTCGCCGGGGGACTCCTACGAGCAGTACTTC. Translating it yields CASSESPGDSYEQYF.

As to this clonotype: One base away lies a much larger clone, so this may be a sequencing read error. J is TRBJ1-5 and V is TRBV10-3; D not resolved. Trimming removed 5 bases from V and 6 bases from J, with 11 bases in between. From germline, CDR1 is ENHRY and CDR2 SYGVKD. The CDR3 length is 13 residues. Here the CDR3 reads CAISYWGGQPQHF. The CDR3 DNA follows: TGTGCCATCAGTTACTGGGGTGGTCAGCCCCAGCATTTT.

This CDR3 reads CASRPRSLSTDTQYF. For the CDR3, the DNA is TGTGCCAGCAGACCCCGGAGCCTCAGCACAGATACGCAGTATTTT. The chain recombines TRBV7-2 with TRBJ2-3; D is unresolved. The V end was cut by 6 bases, the J end by 0 bases, with 13 bases between. Germline values: CDR1 SGHTA, CDR2 FQGNSA. The CDR3 consists of 15 residues.

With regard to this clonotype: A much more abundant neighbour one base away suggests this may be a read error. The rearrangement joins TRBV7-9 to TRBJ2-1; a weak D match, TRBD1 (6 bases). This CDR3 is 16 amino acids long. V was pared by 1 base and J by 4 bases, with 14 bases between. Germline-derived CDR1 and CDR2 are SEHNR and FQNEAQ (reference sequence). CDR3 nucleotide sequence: TGTGCCAGCAGCTTAGGGACGGGACATCAATACAATGAGCAGTTCTTC. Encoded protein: CASSLGTGHQYNEQFF. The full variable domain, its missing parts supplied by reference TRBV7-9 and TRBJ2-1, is DTGVSQNPRHKITKRGQNVTFRCDPISEHNRLYWYRQTLGQGPEFLTYFQNEAQLEKSRLLSDRFSAERPKGSFSTLEIQRTEQGDSAMYLCASSLGTGHQYNEQFFGPGTRLTVL.

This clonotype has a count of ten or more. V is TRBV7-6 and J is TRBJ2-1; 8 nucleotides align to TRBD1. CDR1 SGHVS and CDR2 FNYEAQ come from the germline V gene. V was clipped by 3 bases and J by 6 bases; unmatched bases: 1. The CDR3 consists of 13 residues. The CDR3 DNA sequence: TGTGCCAGCAGCTTGGACAGGGTCAATGAGCAGTTCTTC. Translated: CASSLDRVNEQFF.

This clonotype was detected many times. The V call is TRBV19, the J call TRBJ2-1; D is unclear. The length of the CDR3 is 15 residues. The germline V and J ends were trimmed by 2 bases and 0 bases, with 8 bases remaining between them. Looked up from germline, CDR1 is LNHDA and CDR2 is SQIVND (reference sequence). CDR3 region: CASSISSYSYNEQFF. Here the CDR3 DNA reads TGTGCCAGTAGTATATCAAGTTACTCCTACAATGAGCAGTTCTTC.

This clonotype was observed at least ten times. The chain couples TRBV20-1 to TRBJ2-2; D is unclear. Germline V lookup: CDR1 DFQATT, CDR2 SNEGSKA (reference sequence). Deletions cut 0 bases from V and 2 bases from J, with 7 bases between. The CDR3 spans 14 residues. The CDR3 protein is CSARDLGNTGELFF. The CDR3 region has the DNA TGCAGTGCTAGAGATCTGGGAAACACCGGGGAGCTGTTTTTT.

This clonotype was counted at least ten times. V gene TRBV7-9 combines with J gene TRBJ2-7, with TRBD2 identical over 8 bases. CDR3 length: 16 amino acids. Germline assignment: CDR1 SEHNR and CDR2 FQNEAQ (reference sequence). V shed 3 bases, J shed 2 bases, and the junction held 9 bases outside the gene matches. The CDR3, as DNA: TGTGCCAGCAGCTTGCCTACGGGAGGGGACCCCTACGAGCAGTACTTC. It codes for CASSLPTGGDPYEQYF.

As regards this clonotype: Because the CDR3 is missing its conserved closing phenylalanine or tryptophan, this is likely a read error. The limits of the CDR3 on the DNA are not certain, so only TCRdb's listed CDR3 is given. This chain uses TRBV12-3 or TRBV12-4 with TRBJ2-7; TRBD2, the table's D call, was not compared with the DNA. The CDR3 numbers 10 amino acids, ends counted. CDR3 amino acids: CASSHRQIAG.

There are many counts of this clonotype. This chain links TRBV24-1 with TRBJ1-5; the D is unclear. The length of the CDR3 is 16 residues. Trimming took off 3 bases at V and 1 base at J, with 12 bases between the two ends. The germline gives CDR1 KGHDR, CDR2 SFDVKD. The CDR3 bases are TGTGCCACCAGTGATGCCATGGGCTCAAGCAATCAGCCCCAGCATTTT. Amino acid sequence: CATSDAMGSSNQPQHF.

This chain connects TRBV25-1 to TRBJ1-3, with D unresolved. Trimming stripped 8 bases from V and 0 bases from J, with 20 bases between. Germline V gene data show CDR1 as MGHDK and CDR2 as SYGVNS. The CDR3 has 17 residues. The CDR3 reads CASSPPIDALSGNTIYF. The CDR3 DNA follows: TGTGCCAGCTCACCACCGATCGACGCACTCTCTGGAAACACCATATATTTT.

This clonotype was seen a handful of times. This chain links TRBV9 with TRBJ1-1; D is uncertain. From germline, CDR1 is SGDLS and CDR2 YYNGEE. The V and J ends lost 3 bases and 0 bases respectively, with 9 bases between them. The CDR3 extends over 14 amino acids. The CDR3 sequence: CASSGPDLNTEAFF. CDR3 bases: TGTGCCAGCAGCGGCCCGGACCTGAACACTGAAGCTTTCTTT.

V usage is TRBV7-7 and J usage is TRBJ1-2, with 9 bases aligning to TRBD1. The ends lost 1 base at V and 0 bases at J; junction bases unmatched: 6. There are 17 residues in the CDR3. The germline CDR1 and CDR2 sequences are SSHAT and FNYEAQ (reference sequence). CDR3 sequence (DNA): TGTGCCAGCAGCTTAGGGACAGGGGACCGAGCTAACTATGGCTACACCTTC. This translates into CASSLGTGDRANYGYTF.

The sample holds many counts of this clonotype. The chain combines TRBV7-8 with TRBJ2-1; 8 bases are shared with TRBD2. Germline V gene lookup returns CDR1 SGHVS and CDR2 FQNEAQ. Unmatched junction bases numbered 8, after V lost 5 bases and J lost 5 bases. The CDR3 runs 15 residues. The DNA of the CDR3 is TGTGCCAGCAGCCCTACTAGCGGAAGACACAATGAGCAGTTCTTC. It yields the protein CASSPTSGRHNEQFF.

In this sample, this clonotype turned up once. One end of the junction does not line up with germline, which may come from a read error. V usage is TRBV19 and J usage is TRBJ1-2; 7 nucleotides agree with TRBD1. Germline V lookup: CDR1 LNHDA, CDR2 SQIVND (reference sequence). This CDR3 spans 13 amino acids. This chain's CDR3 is CVSSRDSPYGYTF. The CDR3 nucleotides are TGTGTCAGTAGTCGGGACAGTCCCTATGGCTACACCTTC.

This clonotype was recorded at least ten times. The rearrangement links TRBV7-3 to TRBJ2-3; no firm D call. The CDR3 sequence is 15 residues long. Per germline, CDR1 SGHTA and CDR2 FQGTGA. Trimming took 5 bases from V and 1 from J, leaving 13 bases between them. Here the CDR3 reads CASSRVGWGTDTQYF. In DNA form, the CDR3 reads TGTGCCAGCAGCCGCGTCGGGTGGGGCACAGATACGCAGTATTTT.

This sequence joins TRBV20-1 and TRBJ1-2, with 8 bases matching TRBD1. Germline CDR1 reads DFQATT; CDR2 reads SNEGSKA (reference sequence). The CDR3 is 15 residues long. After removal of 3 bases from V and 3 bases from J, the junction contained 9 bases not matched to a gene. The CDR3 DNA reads TGCAGTGCTAGGTCGACAGGGGAAGGGGACTATGGCTACACCTTC. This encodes CSARSTGEGDYGYTF.

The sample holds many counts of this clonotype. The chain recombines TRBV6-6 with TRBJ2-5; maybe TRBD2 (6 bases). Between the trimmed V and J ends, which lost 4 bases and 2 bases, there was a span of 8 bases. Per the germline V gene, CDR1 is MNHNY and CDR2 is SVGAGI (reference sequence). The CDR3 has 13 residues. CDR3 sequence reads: CASSSAGQETQYF. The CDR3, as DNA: TGTGCCAGCAGTTCCGCGGGGCAAGAGACCCAGTACTTC.

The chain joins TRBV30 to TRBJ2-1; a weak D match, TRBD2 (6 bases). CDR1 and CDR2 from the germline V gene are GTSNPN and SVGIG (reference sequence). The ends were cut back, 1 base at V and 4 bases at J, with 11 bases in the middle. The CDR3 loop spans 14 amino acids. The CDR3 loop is CAWSADGTYNEQFF. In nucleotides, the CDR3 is TGTGCCTGGAGTGCAGACGGGACTTACAATGAGCAGTTCTTC. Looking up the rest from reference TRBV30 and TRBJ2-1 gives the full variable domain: SQTIHQWPATLVQPVGSPLSLECTVEGTSNPNLYWYRQAAGRGLQLLFYSVGIGQISSEVPQNLSASRPQDRQFILSSKKLLLSDSGFYLCAWSADGTYNEQFFGPGTRLTVL.

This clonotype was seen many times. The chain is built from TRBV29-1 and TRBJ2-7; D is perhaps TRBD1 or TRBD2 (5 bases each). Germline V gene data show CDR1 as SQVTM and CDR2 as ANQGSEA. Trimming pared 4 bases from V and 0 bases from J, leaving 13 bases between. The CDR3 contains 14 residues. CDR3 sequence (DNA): TGCAGCGTTGTTGGGGACGGAGTCTCCTACGAGCAGTACTTC. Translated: CSVVGDGVSYEQYF.

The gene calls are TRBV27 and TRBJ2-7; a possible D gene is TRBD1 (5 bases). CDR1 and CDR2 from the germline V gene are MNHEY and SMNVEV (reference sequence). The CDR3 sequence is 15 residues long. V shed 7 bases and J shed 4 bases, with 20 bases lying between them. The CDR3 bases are TGTGCCAGCAAACCCCGGCCACAGGTCTCTTACGAGCAGTACTTC. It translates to CASKPRPQVSYEQYF.